This T cell receptor beta chain was captured in a study of T cell clones after liver transplantation. Study findings and constraints: In two subjects, few donor cells limited the measurable donor-reactive repertoire.

The germline CDR1 and CDR2 sequences are MDHEN and SYDVKM. The CDR3 runs 13 residues. The V end was cut by 8 bases, the J end by 1 base, with 11 bases between. Notes on this clone: As yet, its antigen is unknown.

Using immunoSEQ multiplex PCR, the repertoire was profiled, and TCRdb retains in-frame clones only, with some absent. The sample records about 51,000 clones, over 65% being singletons. The chain couples TRBV28 to TRBJ1-1; D is unresolved. This TCR was sampled from a human patient who received a liver transplant. The T cells may come from the graft donor. The sample consisted of CD4+ T cells from blood, taken 54 months after liver transplant. CDR3 in DNA: TGTGCCAGCTCAACGACACCGAACACTGAAGCTTTCTTT. It specifies CASSTTPNTEAFF.